The subject of this entry is one T cell receptor (beta chain). The V gene lost 0 bases and the J gene lost 0 bases, with 9 bases spanning the gap. CDR1 is ENHRY and CDR2 is SYGVKD in the germline V gene. The CDR3 contains 16 residues. This specimen belongs to a study of T cell changes during pregnancy in multiple sclerosis. Libraries were prepared by immunoSEQ multiplex PCR; TCRdb keeps only in-frame clonotypes and omits some of them. The top ten hold 5% to 6.5% of the sample, which has approximately 32,000 clones, 90% seen once. The V call is TRBV10-3, the J call TRBJ2-1, with D perhaps matching TRBD1 (5 bases). The sequences come from peripheral blood, collected in the third trimester of pregnancy. This TCR was sampled from a female donor in good health, enrolled as a control in a pregnancy study. In nucleotides, the CDR3 is TGTGCCATCAGTGAGTCGGGGCAGAGCTCCTACAATGAGCAGTTCTTC. This translates into CAISESGQSSYNEQFF.